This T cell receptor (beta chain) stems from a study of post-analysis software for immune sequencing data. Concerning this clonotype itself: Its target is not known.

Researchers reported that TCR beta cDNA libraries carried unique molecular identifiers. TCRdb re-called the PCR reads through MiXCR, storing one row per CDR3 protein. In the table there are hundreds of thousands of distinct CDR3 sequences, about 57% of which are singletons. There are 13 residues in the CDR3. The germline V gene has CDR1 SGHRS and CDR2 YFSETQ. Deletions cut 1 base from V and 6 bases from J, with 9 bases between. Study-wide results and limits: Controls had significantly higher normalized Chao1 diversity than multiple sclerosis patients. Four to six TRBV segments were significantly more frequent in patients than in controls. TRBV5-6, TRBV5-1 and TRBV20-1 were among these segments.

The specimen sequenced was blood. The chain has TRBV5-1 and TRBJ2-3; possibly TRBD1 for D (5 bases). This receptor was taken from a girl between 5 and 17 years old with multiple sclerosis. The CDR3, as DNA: TGCGCCAGCAGCTTGCAGGGAAGGGATACGCAGTATTTT. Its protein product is CASSLQGRDTQYF.